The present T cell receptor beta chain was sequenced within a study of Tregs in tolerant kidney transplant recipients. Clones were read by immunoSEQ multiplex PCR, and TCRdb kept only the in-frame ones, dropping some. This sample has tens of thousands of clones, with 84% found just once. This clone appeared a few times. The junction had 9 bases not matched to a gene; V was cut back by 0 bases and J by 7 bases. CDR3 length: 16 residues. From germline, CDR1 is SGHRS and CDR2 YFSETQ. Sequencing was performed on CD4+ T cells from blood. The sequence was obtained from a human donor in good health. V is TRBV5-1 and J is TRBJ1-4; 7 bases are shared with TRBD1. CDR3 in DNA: TGCGCCAGCAGCTTGGGACAGGGAGGGGTCGGTGAAAAACTGTTTTTT. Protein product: CASSLGQGGVGEKLFF.